These 30 T cell receptor beta chains were sequenced from one sample in a study of blood T cell dynamics during melanoma immunotherapy. Time point of the sample: week 3, after first cycle of checkpoint inhibitor. This table comes from immunoSEQ multiplex PCR, and its TCRdb copy is limited to in-frame clones, with some not included. The repertoire includes fewer than 30,000 clones, around four fifths of them detected once, and about 9.3% sits in the top ten. Sequenced material: blood, taken from a patient treated with checkpoint blockade. All receptors derive from a human donor with melanoma.

A note on this clone: The sample contains more than one DNA sequence encoding this CDR3. The chain combines TRBV5-1 with TRBJ2-1; 7 nucleotides line up with TRBD1. The V and J ends lost 0 bases and 2 bases, in that order; junction bases with no gene match: 2. CDR1 and CDR2 (germline): SGHRS, YFSETQ. The CDR3 contains 15 residues. CDR3 DNA sequence: TGCGCCAGCAGCTTGGGAGGGGGCACCTACAATGAGCAGTTCTTC. It encodes CASSLGGGTYNEQFF.

The chain is built from TRBV6-5 and TRBJ1-5; weak D call: TRBD1 (5 bases). Trimming took 2 bases from V and 5 from J, leaving 10 bases between them. Germline CDR1 reads MNHEY; CDR2 reads SVGAGI. The CDR3 extends over 14 amino acids. The CDR3 nucleotides read TGTGCCAGCAGTTACGGGGGAGCCGATCAGCCCCAGCATTTT. It encodes CASSYGGADQPQHF.

V and J are TRBV6-4 and TRBJ2-3; no clear D gene. Germline V gene sequence: CDR1 MRHNA, CDR2 SNTAGT. The CDR3 has 13 residues. V gave up 0 bases and J gave up 2 bases, with 3 bases separating them. The CDR3 DNA reads as TGTGCCAGCAGTGACTCTATCACAGATACGCAGTATTTT. This encodes CASSDSITDTQYF.

This chain uses TRBV29-1 with TRBJ2-1; D possibly corresponds to TRBD2 (5 bases). Looked up from germline, CDR1 is SQVTM and CDR2 is ANQGSEA. CDR3 length: 12 residues. V shed 6 bases and J shed 7 bases, with 13 bases lying between them. The CDR3 coding sequence is TGCAGCGTCGTAGGAGGTGGAAATGAGCAGTTCTTC. This translates into CSVVGGGNEQFF.

The chain links TRBV11-2 to TRBJ2-5; tentative D call: TRBD1 (6 bases). This CDR3 is built from 13 residues. V gave up 9 bases and J gave up 1 base, with 12 bases separating them. Germline V CDR1 and CDR2: SGHAT, FQNNGV. CDR3 region: CASSPGAQETQYF. The CDR3 bases are TGTGCCAGTAGTCCAGGGGCCCAAGAGACCCAGTACTTC. Supplemented by reference TRBV11-2 and TRBJ2-5, the full variable domain reads EAGVAQSPRYKIIEKRQSVAFWCNPISGHATLYWYQQILGQGPKLLIQFQNNGVVDDSQLPKDRFSAERLKGVDSTLKIQPAKLEDSAVYLCASSPGAQETQYFGPGTRLLVL.

DNA of the CDR3: TGTGCCAGTAGGCCAGGGGGGAAAAACTATGGCTACACCTTC. Translated: CASRPGGKNYGYTF. The chain joins TRBV19 to TRBJ1-2; 7 bases map to TRBD1. The ends lost 6 bases at V and 2 bases at J; junction bases unmatched: 6. The germline V gene has CDR1 LNHDA and CDR2 SQIVND (reference sequence). This CDR3 comprises 14 residues.

The J gene is TRBJ1-1, the V gene TRBV28; the D gene is possibly TRBD1 (5 bases). V was cut by 3 bases and J by 0 bases, with 14 bases left in between. The V gene's germline CDR1 is MDHEN and CDR2 SYDVKM. The CDR3 extends over 16 amino acids. DNA of the CDR3: TGTGCCAGCAGTTTGGTCCAGGGAGGGCTGAACACTGAAGCTTTCTTT. It yields the protein CASSLVQGGLNTEAFF.

V gene TRBV19 combines with J gene TRBJ2-2; TRBD1 is a possible D gene (6 bases). Trimming left V 2 bases short and J 0 bases short, with 7 bases between. Germline CDR1 and CDR2: LNHDA and SQIVND (reference sequence). This CDR3 comprises 15 residues. DNA of the CDR3: TGTGCCAGTAGTATAAACAGGGCGAACACCGGGGAGCTGTTTTTT. As protein: CASSINRANTGELFF.

This chain joins TRBV5-1 and TRBJ1-1; D remains unclear. V was pared by 2 bases and J by 8 bases, with 7 bases between. CDR3 length: 11 residues. In germline, CDR1 is SGHRS, CDR2 YFSETQ. CDR3 residues: CASSFGMEAFF. The CDR3 DNA is TGCGCCAGCAGCTTTGGCATGGAAGCTTTCTTT.

The chain links TRBV7-6 to TRBJ2-5; a possible D gene is TRBD2 (5 bases). This CDR3 spans 15 amino acids. Germline V gene sequence: CDR1 SGHVS, CDR2 FNYEAQ. V lost 1 base and J lost 2, with 11 bases in between. The CDR3 here is CASSLGGRTQETQYF. The CDR3 coding sequence is TGTGCCAGCAGCTTAGGAGGGAGAACACAAGAGACCCAGTACTTC. The variable domain in full, completed from reference TRBV7-6 and TRBJ2-5, reads GAGVSQSPRYKVTKRGQDVALRCDPISGHVSLYWYRQALGQGPEFLTYFNYEAQQDKSGLPNDRFSAERPEGSISTLTIQRTEQRDSAMYRCASSLGGRTQETQYFGPGTRLLVL.

J is TRBJ1-1 and V is TRBV23-1, with 10 bases that match TRBD1. TRBV23-1 is designated an ORF whose function remains uncertain. CDR3 size: 21 residues. After removal of 0 bases from V and 0 bases from J, the junction contained 16 bases not matched to a gene. CDR3 nucleotides: TGCGCCAGCAGTCAATCGTCCCAACTCTTCCGGGACAGGGGCATGAACACTGAAGCTTTCTTT. Translation: CASSQSSQLFRDRGMNTEAFF.

Only a few counts were recorded for this clone. This chain links TRBV15 with TRBJ2-2; 7 nucleotides agree with TRBD1. The CDR3 is 15 amino acids. The V gene end was trimmed by 5 bases and the J gene end by 0 bases; junction bases not matched to a gene: 3. CDR1 and CDR2 (germline): LNHNV, YYDKDF (reference sequence). This chain's CDR3 is CATSGGQTNTGELFF. The CDR3 DNA is TGTGCCACCAGCGGGGGACAGACGAACACCGGGGAGCTGTTTTTT.

The chain couples TRBV6-5 to TRBJ1-1; D gene unclear. CDR1 and CDR2 (germline): MNHEY, SVGAGI. Trimming took 2 bases from V and 5 from J, leaving 12 bases between them. The CDR3 length is 14 residues. DNA of the CDR3: TGTGCCAGCAGTTACGAGTCCCCGGGGACTGAAGCTTTCTTT. It translates to CASSYESPGTEAFF.

V is TRBV30 and J is TRBJ1-5, with a weak D call TRBD1 (5 bases). V was clipped by 3 bases and J by 6 bases, with 18 bases between them. The CDR3 is 15 residues long. The V gene's germline CDR1 is GTSNPN and CDR2 SVGIG (reference sequence). The CDR3 loop reads CAWSPGLTGGQPQHF. CDR3 coding DNA: TGTGCCTGGAGCCCGGGACTAACAGGAGGTCAGCCCCAGCATTTT. Filled out from reference TRBV30 and TRBJ1-5, the complete variable domain reads SQTIHQWPATLVQPVGSPLSLECTVEGTSNPNLYWYRQAAGRGLQLLFYSVGIGQISSEVPQNLSASRPQDRQFILSSKKLLLSDSGFYLCAWSPGLTGGQPQHFGDGTRLSIL.

J is TRBJ2-5 and V is TRBV30, with D maybe TRBD2 (6 bases). Germline assignment: CDR1 GTSNPN and CDR2 SVGIG (reference sequence). The CDR3 covers 13 residues. The germline V and J ends were trimmed by 3 bases and 5 bases, with 13 bases remaining between them. CDR3 coding DNA: TGTGCCTGGAGCGGGGGTTGGTGGGAGACCCAGTACTTC. Translation: CAWSGGWWETQYF. The full variable domain, completed using reference TRBV30 and TRBJ2-5, is SQTIHQWPATLVQPVGSPLSLECTVEGTSNPNLYWYRQAAGRGLQLLFYSVGIGQISSEVPQNLSASRPQDRQFILSSKKLLLSDSGFYLCAWSGGWWETQYFGPGTRLLVL.

The chain recombines TRBV28 with TRBJ2-1; 13 nucleotides align to TRBD2. Trimming took 5 bases from V and 6 from J; bases not matched to a gene: 4. The CDR3 loop spans 15 amino acids. Germline lookup yields CDR1 MDHEN and CDR2 SYDVKM. CDR3 sequence (DNA): TGTGCCAGCAGTACCGGGACTAGCGGGGTCAATGAGCAGTTCTTC. This sequence encodes CASSTGTSGVNEQFF.

The chain carries TRBV15 and TRBJ2-2; 8 bases match TRBD1. This CDR3 region has 15 residues. Germline V CDR1 and CDR2: LNHNV, YYDKDF (reference sequence). Trimming removed 5 bases from V and 4 bases from J; junction bases left unmatched: 6. CDR3 in DNA: TGTGCCACCAGCGTCCGACAGGGGTCCACCGGGGAGCTGTTTTTT. It encodes CATSVRQGSTGELFF.

The V and J genes are TRBV2 and TRBJ1-2; D is uncertain. In germline, CDR1 is SNHLY, CDR2 FYNNEI. Trimming removed 6 bases at V and 4 bases at J, with 9 bases between. The CDR3 length is 12 residues. CDR3 bases: TGTGCCAGCAGCCGGGATACCTATGGCTACACCTTC. Translation: CASSRDTYGYTF.

This clone came up a few times. This sequence joins TRBV27 and TRBJ1-2; D is ambiguous. Trimming took 3 bases from V and 0 from J, leaving 8 bases between them. The CDR3 has 14 residues. The germline V gene encodes CDR1 MNHEY and CDR2 SMNVEV (reference sequence). CDR3 sequence (DNA): TGTGCCAGCAGTTTTAACGGCCCTAACTATGGCTACACCTTC. Translated: CASSFNGPNYGYTF.

This clone was detected only once. The chain employs TRBV4-2 and TRBJ2-1; 11 bases line up with TRBD2. Germline V lookup: CDR1 LGHNA, CDR2 YNFKEQ. The CDR3 sequence is 13 residues long. J was trimmed by 8 bases and V by 4 bases; bases with no gene match: 1. The CDR3: CASSLGLADEQFF. Written as DNA, the CDR3 is TGTGCCAGCAGCCTGGGACTAGCGGATGAGCAGTTCTTC.

Here the CDR3 reads CAWRDRGQETQYF. The CDR3 nucleotides read TGTGCCTGGAGGGACAGGGGCCAAGAGACCCAGTACTTC. The V and J genes are TRBV30 and TRBJ2-5, with TRBD1 matching over 9 bases. J was trimmed by 1 base and V by 3 bases; bases with no gene match: 0. The CDR3 is 13 amino acids. Germline loops: CDR1 GTSNPN, CDR2 SVGIG (reference sequence).

V gene TRBV7-3 combines with J gene TRBJ1-5; D not certain. Germline V lookup: CDR1 SGHTA, CDR2 FQGTGA. V was trimmed by 6 bases and J by 3 bases, leaving 12 bases between them. The CDR3 covers 14 residues. CDR3 in amino acids: CASSRQAFNQPQHF. CDR3 bases: TGTGCCAGCAGTAGGCAGGCATTCAATCAGCCCCAGCATTTT.

The chain links TRBV29-1 to TRBJ1-2; D is ambiguous. The germline gives CDR1 SQVTM, CDR2 ANQGSEA. Trimming took 4 bases from V and 2 from J, leaving 5 bases between them. The CDR3 is 11 amino acids. CDR3 DNA: TGCAGCGTTGCAGAAAACTATGGCTACACCTTC. This encodes CSVAENYGYTF.

The chain combines TRBV7-2 with TRBJ1-2; possibly TRBD1 for D (5 bases). Germline loops: CDR1 SGHTA, CDR2 FQGNSA. V lost 4 bases to trimming and J lost 4 bases, with 10 bases between them. There are 13 residues in the CDR3. CDR3 nucleotide sequence: TGTGCCAGCAGCTCTCAGGGTATCTATGGCTACACCTTC. Translated, it gives CASSSQGIYGYTF.

The rearrangement joins TRBV4-1 to TRBJ2-5; perhaps TRBD2 as D (6 bases). CDR1 and CDR2 (germline): MGHRA, YSYEKL. V was shortened by 1 base and J by 1 base, with 10 bases between the two germline ends. This CDR3 is 15 amino acids long. CDR3 coding DNA: TGCGCCAGCAGCCAAGTCCCGACTAGCCAAGAGACCCAGTACTTC. It encodes CASSQVPTSQETQYF.

The chain combines TRBV4-1 with TRBJ2-7, with 7 nucleotides matching TRBD2. The germline V gene has CDR1 MGHRA and CDR2 YSYEKL. Unmatched junction bases numbered 7, after V lost 5 bases and J lost 0 bases. This CDR3 is 15 amino acids long. The CDR3 spells CASSYVGGSSYEQYF. Written as DNA, the CDR3 is TGCGCCAGCAGCTACGTCGGGGGGAGCTCCTACGAGCAGTACTTC.

CDR3 sequence reads: CASSIGLAGDEQFF. The CDR3 DNA reads TGTGCCAGTAGTATCGGTCTAGCGGGGGATGAGCAGTTCTTC. The genes are TRBV19 and TRBJ2-1; 10 bases line up with TRBD2. The CDR3 spans 14 residues. J was trimmed by 8 bases and V by 3 bases; bases with no gene match: 4. CDR1 is LNHDA and CDR2 is SQIVND in the germline V gene (reference sequence).

The chain combines TRBV19 with TRBJ1-5, with a possible D match to TRBD1 (5 bases). Germline V CDR1 and CDR2: LNHDA, SQIVND (reference sequence). V gave up 8 bases and J gave up 1 base, with 9 bases separating them. This CDR3 comprises 13 residues. The CDR3 spells CASGWGSNQPQHF. In nucleotides, the CDR3 is TGTGCCAGTGGTTGGGGGAGCAATCAGCCCCAGCATTTT.

V is TRBV10-3 and J is TRBJ1-4; D gene unclear. Germline lookup yields CDR1 ENHRY and CDR2 SYGVKD. Trimming left V 3 bases short and J 5 bases short, with 4 bases between. There are 12 residues in the CDR3. The CDR3 sequence: CAISDKNEKLFF. CDR3 DNA: TGTGCCATCAGTGATAAGAATGAAAAACTGTTTTTT.

The chain recombines TRBV6-5 with TRBJ2-3; D may be TRBD1 or TRBD2 (5 bases each). The length of the CDR3 is 16 residues. The V end lost 2 bases, the J end lost 4 bases, and 16 bases lay between the germline ends. Germline V gene data show CDR1 as MNHEY and CDR2 as SVGAGI. This CDR3 is CASSYGGGRVADTQYF. CDR3 coding DNA: TGTGCCAGCAGTTACGGGGGTGGCAGGGTGGCAGATACGCAGTATTTT.